Listed below are T cell receptor beta chains from one sample, sequenced in a study of CD8 T cells in Susac syndrome. TCRdb re-derived calls from the immunoSEQ multiplex PCR reads in MiXCR, one entry per CDR3 protein. The sample contains 150,000 to 200,000 distinct CDR3 sequences, over 85% of which appear only once. Sequencing was carried out using CD4+ T cells from PBMCs. Source of these receptors: a human donor in good health. The CDR3 runs from the conserved cysteine through the conserved F or W. Fields, in order: clone size, J gene, V gene, D gene, CDR3 protein, CDR3 DNA. D genes are given only for firm matches. Rows give clone size only sometimes, using once, few, many, or a class for an expanded clone.

once,TRBJ1-1,TRBV6-6,TRBD1,CASSSIRGQSNTEAFF,TGTGCCAGCAGCAGTATCAGGGGGCAATCCAACACTGAAGCTTTCTTT
once,TRBJ2-3,TRBV2,.,CASTFQGGADTQYF,TGTGCCAGCACGTTCCAGGGAGGCGCAGATACGCAGTATTTT
.,TRBJ2-1,TRBV5-4,TRBD2,CASSSIIAGGYNEQFF,TGTGCCAGCAGCTCGATTATAGCGGGGGGTTACAATGAGCAGTTCTTC
.,TRBJ2-5,TRBV2,.,CASTGDQETQYF,TGTGCCAGCACGGGGGACCAAGAGACCCAGTACTTC
.,TRBJ2-5,TRBV5-4,TRBD2,CASSGRLAPSRETQYF,TGTGCCAGCAGCGGACGACTAGCCCCCTCTCGGGAGACCCAGTACTTC
.,TRBJ2-7,TRBV7-9,.,CASSFTYEQYF,TGTGCCAGCAGTTTTACCTACGAGCAGTACTTC
.,TRBJ2-3,TRBV29-1,.,CSVQEGDTQYF,TGCAGCGTGCAAGAGGGTGATACGCAGTATTTT
.,TRBJ2-2,TRBV4-2,TRBD1,CASSQQPGQGVGELFF,TGTGCCAGCAGCCAACAACCGGGACAGGGAGTCGGGGAGCTGTTTTTT
.,TRBJ2-1,TRBV7-9,.,CASSGGPSYNEQFF,TGTGCCAGCAGCGGCGGACCCTCCTACAATGAGCAGTTCTTC
.,TRBJ2-1,TRBV6-5,.,CASSFGLGSEQFF,TGTGCCAGCAGTTTTGGGCTAGGAAGTGAGCAGTTCTTC
.,TRBJ2-5,TRBV5-1,.,CASSLEAGRETQYF,TGCGCCAGCAGCTTGGAGGCTGGAAGGGAGACCCAGTACTTC
.,TRBJ2-1,TRBV4-2,TRBD2,CASSQDIASGTYNEQFF,TGTGCCAGCAGCCAAGATATCGCTAGCGGGACCTACAATGAGCAGTTCTTC
.,TRBJ2-3,TRBV6-1,.,CASSAQGPGTTDTQYF,TGTGCCAGCAGTGCCCAGGGCCCGGGCACCACAGATACGCAGTATTTT
.,TRBJ2-1,TRBV5-4,.,CASSLGRFDEQFF,TGTGCCAGCAGCTTAGGCAGGTTCGATGAGCAGTTCTTC
.,TRBJ1-5,TRBV19,.,CASSQMVNQPQHF,TGTGCCAGTAGTCAGATGGTGAATCAGCCCCAGCATTTT
.,TRBJ1-5,TRBV7-2,TRBD1,CASSARQGAQPQHF,TGTGCCAGCAGCGCCCGACAGGGTGCCCAGCCCCAGCATTTT
.,TRBJ2-7,TRBV5-1,.,CASRQAFEEQYF,TGCGCCAGCAGACAGGCCTTTGAGGAGCAGTACTTC
.,TRBJ2-1,TRBV5-6,TRBD1,CASSPNRGWGNEQFF,TGTGCCAGCAGCCCAAACAGGGGTTGGGGCAATGAGCAGTTCTTC
.,TRBJ2-7,TRBV6-2/TRBV6-3,.,CASSYLLGQQYF,TGTGCCAGCAGTTACCTCCTGGGGCAGCAGTACTTC
once,TRBJ2-1,TRBV4-1,.,CASSQDRASVPYNEQFF,TGCGCCAGCAGCCAAGATAGGGCGAGTGTACCCTACAATGAGCAGTTCTTC
few,TRBJ1-4,TRBV9,.,CASSTTATNEKLFF,TGTGCCAGCAGCACCACAGCAACTAATGAAAAACTGTTTTTT
.,TRBJ2-7,TRBV7-2,.,CASSLEGTTYEQYF,TGTGCCAGCAGCTTAGAGGGAACAACCTACGAGCAGTACTTC
once,TRBJ1-6,TRBV7-6,.,CASSLGRNYNSPLHF,TGTGCCAGCAGCTTAGGACGGAACTATAATTCACCCCTCCACTTT
.,TRBJ2-3,TRBV2,TRBD2,CASSEGSGGIDTQYF,TGTGCCAGCAGTGAAGGGAGCGGGGGGATAGATACGCAGTATTTT
few,TRBJ1-5,TRBV2,.,CASSRQLVGNQPQHF,TGTGCCAGCAGCAGGCAGTTAGTGGGCAATCAGCCCCAGCATTTT
.,TRBJ1-2,TRBV10-2,.,CASSDPAGIRYGYTF,TGCGCCAGCAGTGATCCCGCAGGAATCAGATATGGCTACACCTTC
.,TRBJ2-7,TRBV19,.,CASSMFGATTYEQYF,TGTGCCAGTAGTATGTTCGGGGCCACTACTTACGAGCAGTACTTC
.,TRBJ1-2,TRBV6-6,.,CASSYSGGGGYTF,TGTGCCAGCAGTTATTCGGGGGGCGGTGGCTACACCTTC
.,TRBJ2-7,TRBV12-5,.,CASGSSMDGVPSLLHEQYF,TGTGCTAGTGGATCGTCTATGGACGGAGTTCCCTCCCTGCTACACGAGCAGTACTTC
.,TRBJ1-3,TRBV20-1,.,CSATNRVTGNTIYF,TGCAGTGCAACCAACAGGGTCACTGGAAACACCATATATTTT
.,TRBJ2-6,TRBV6-2/TRBV6-3,TRBD1,CATLDRGYLGANVLTF,TGTGCCACCTTGGACAGGGGGTATCTCGGGGCCAACGTCCTGACTTTC
.,TRBJ1-2,TRBV11-2,.,CASSLLRGGYTF,TGTGCCAGCAGCCTATTACGGGGCGGCTACACCTTC
.,TRBJ2-2,TRBV20-1,.,CSASSLALTGELFF,TGCAGTGCTAGTTCACTAGCCCTCACCGGGGAGCTGTTTTTT
.,TRBJ2-6,TRBV7-3,.,CASGYSGANVLTF,TGTGCCAGTGGGTATTCTGGGGCCAACGTCCTGACTTTC
.,TRBJ1-1,TRBV12-3/TRBV12-4,TRBD1,CASNSETGDTSEAFF,TGTGCCAGCAACTCCGAGACAGGGGACACCTCTGAAGCTTTCTTT
.,TRBJ2-3,TRBV20-1,.,CSADRLTDTQYF,TGCAGTGCTGACAGGCTCACAGATACGCAGTATTTT
.,TRBJ1-2,TRBV3-1,.,CASSQETRGYTF,TGTGCCAGCAGCCAAGAAACCAGAGGCTACACCTTC
.,TRBJ1-1,TRBV7-4,.,CASGEGQRGAELFF,TGTGCCAGCGGGGAGGGGCAGCGGGGCGCGGAGCTTTTCTTT
.,TRBJ2-5,TRBV7-2,.,CASSPPGTQYF,TGTGCCAGCAGCCCTCCTGGGACCCAGTACTTC
.,TRBJ2-6,TRBV14,.,CASSPYSGANVLTF,TGTGCCAGCAGCCCTTACTCTGGGGCCAACGTCCTGACTTTC
.,TRBJ1-1,TRBV4-2,.,CASSRDVLNTEAFF,TGTGCCAGCAGCCGGGACGTTTTGAACACTGAAGCTTTCTTT
.,TRBJ2-2,TRBV9,.,CASSAPRGGLTGELFF,TGTGCCAGCAGCGCTCCGAGGGGGGGGCTTACCGGGGAGCTGTTTTTT
.,TRBJ1-1,TRBV20-1,TRBD1,CSARDVGQGTGTEAFF,TGCAGTGCTAGAGATGTGGGACAGGGAACCGGGACTGAAGCTTTCTTT
.,TRBJ2-3,TRBV5-1,TRBD1,CASSLRWTGADTQYF,TGCGCCAGCAGCCTGAGATGGACAGGCGCAGATACGCAGTATTTT
.,TRBJ2-7,TRBV6-5,TRBD2,CATQRGGGEQYF,TGTGCCACCCAGCGGGGGGGCGGCGAGCAGTACTTC
once,TRBJ2-7,TRBV7-3,TRBD1,CASSRGQGPYEQYF,TGTGCCAGCAGCCGAGGACAGGGACCCTACGAGCAGTACTTC
.,TRBJ2-7,TRBV29-1,.,CSALISSGGYEQYF,TGCAGCGCCCTTATTTCGTCGGGTGGCTACGAGCAGTACTTC
.,TRBJ2-5,TRBV30,.,CAFSDRKETQYF,TGTGCCTTCTCTGACAGAAAAGAGACCCAGTACTTC
.,TRBJ2-5,TRBV20-1,.,CSAYGGRGETQYF,TGCAGTGCCTACGGTGGGAGAGGGGAGACCCAGTACTTC
few,TRBJ2-7,TRBV6-5,.,CASSRTTAAEQYF,TGTGCCAGCAGTCGGACGACAGCAGCCGAGCAGTACTTC
.,TRBJ2-7,TRBV6-5,TRBD2,CASSSAGLAGYEQYF,TGTGCCAGCAGTTCTGCAGGACTAGCGGGGTACGAGCAGTACTTC
.,TRBJ1-5,TRBV2,.,CASCREDGQPQHF,TGTGCCAGCTGCAGGGAAGACGGTCAGCCCCAGCATTTT
.,TRBJ2-7,TRBV29-1,.,CSVEEQGKGTYEQYF,TGCAGCGTTGAGGAACAGGGAAAGGGGACCTACGAGCAGTACTTC